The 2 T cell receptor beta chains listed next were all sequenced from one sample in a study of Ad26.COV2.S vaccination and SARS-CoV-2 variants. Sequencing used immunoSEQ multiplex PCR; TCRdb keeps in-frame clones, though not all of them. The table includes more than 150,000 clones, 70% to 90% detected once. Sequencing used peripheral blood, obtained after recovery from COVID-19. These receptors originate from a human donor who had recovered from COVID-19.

CDR3 coding DNA: TGTGCCAGCAGTCCCGCCGGGACAGGGAACACTGAAGCTTTCTTT. This encodes CASSPAGTGNTEAFF. J is TRBJ1-1 and V is TRBV6-5; 8 positions match TRBD1. V lost 5 bases, J lost 1 base, and 6 bases stayed unmatched. The CDR3 has 15 amino acids. CDR1 and CDR2 (germline): MNHEY, SVGAGI.

Here the CDR3 DNA reads TGTGCCAGCAAGTTCACCTCTATGAACACTGAAGCTTTCTTT. It encodes CASKFTSMNTEAFF. V and J are TRBV6-5 and TRBJ1-1; D unclear. V lost 7 bases and J lost 0, with 12 bases in between. The CDR3 length is 14 residues. The germline V gene has CDR1 MNHEY and CDR2 SVGAGI.